The 8 T cell receptor beta chains below were found in one sample sequenced in a study of OX40 agonist ivuxolimab in advanced cancers. The table came from immunoSEQ multiplex PCR; TCRdb's copy has only in-frame clones and leaves some out. The table lists 55,000 to 90,000 clones, around 86% of them singletons. The specimen comprised CD4+ or CD8+ T cells sorted from blood, sampled in a trial of the OX40 agonist ivuxolimab. Every receptor here comes from an adult with an advanced solid tumor such as melanoma, head and neck, liver or kidney cancer.

V gene TRBV28 combines with J gene TRBJ1-1; D is uncertain. V lost 4 bases and J 0 bases, leaving 9 bases between the germline ends. CDR3 length: 14 residues. CDR1 and CDR2 from the germline V gene are MDHEN and SYDVKM. CDR3 DNA sequence: TGTGCCAGCAGTTCCCAGCCTATGAACACTGAAGCTTTCTTT. It yields the protein CASSSQPMNTEAFF.

As DNA, the CDR3 is TGTGCCAGCAGTGATATGGGGGGTGCTCAGCCCCAGCATTTT. This translates into CASSDMGGAQPQHF. The rearrangement uses TRBV6-1 and TRBJ1-5; D perhaps matches TRBD1 (5 bases). The CDR3 covers 14 residues. Looked up from germline, CDR1 is MNHNS and CDR2 is SASEGT. The V gene lost 3 bases and the J gene lost 6 bases, with 12 bases spanning the gap.

The rearrangement uses TRBV5-8 and TRBJ2-2; D call uncertain. Per germline, CDR1 SGHTS and CDR2 YDEGEE. Trimming cost V 1 base and J 8 bases, with 9 bases left between them. The length of the CDR3 is 13 residues. The CDR3 loop reads CASSLLRTGELFF. The CDR3 nucleotides are TGTGCCAGCAGCTTGCTGAGGACGGGGGAGCTGTTTTTT.

This chain connects TRBV29-1 to TRBJ2-4, with D possibly TRBD2 on 6 matching bases. The V end lost 8 bases, the J end lost 1 base, and 15 bases lay between the germline ends. There are 14 residues in the CDR3. Germline values: CDR1 SQVTM, CDR2 ANQGSEA. Here the CDR3 reads CSHVGGTAKNIQYF. CDR3 DNA sequence: TGCAGCCACGTGGGGGGAACGGCCAAAAACATTCAGTACTTC.

The chain recombines TRBV19 with TRBJ1-2; no clear D gene. V was cut by 4 bases and J by 4 bases, with 16 bases left in between. Germline V gene sequence: CDR1 LNHDA, CDR2 SQIVND (reference sequence). This CDR3 region has 15 residues. CDR3 in DNA: TGTGCCAGTAGTAGTACGGGGTCAACCCTCTATGGCTACACCTTC. This gives the protein CASSSTGSTLYGYTF.

The rearrangement uses TRBV4-1 and TRBJ1-1, with D possibly TRBD1 on 6 matching bases. Trimming shortened V by 0 bases and J by 1 base, and 15 bases separated the two germline ends. This CDR3 has 17 amino acids. Germline V gene lookup returns CDR1 MGHRA and CDR2 YSYEKL. The CDR3 DNA sequence: TGCGCCAGCAGCCAAGATAAAGGTGGAGGGGGGAACACTGAAGCTTTCTTT. It is translated as CASSQDKGGGGNTEAFF.

V gene TRBV5-1 combines with J gene TRBJ2-1, with TRBD2 identical over 7 bases. This CDR3 has 15 residues. J gave up 7 bases and V 0 bases, and 7 bases lay outside the gene matches. Looked up from germline, CDR1 is SGHRS and CDR2 is YFSETQ. The CDR3 DNA reads TGCGCCAGCAGCTTGGAGGCGGGGGAATGGAATGAGCAGTTCTTC. It codes for CASSLEAGEWNEQFF.

The J gene is TRBJ1-3, the V gene TRBV5-1, with 12 bases aligning to TRBD1. Per germline, CDR1 SGHRS and CDR2 YFSETQ. The V segment lost 2 bases and the J segment 0 bases; nucleotides outside the gene matches: 18. This CDR3 contains 22 residues. The CDR3 here is CASSLLSIPGQGATSSGNTIYF. The CDR3 DNA reads as TGCGCCAGCAGCTTACTTTCGATACCGGGACAGGGGGCCACGAGCTCTGGAAACACCATATATTTT.